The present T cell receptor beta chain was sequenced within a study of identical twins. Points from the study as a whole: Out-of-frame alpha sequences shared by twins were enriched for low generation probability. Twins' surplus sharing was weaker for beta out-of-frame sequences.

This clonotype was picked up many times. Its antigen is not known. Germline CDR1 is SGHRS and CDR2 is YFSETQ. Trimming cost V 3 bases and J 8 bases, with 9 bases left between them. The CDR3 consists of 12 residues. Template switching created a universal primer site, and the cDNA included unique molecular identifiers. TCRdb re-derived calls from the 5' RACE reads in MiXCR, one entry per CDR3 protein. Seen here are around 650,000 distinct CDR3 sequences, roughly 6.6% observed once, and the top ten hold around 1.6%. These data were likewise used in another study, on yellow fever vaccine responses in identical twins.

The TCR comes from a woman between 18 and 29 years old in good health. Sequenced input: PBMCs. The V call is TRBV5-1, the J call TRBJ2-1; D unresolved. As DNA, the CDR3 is TGCGCCAGCAGCTCCGCCAGATATGAGCAGTTCTTC. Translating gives CASSSARYEQFF. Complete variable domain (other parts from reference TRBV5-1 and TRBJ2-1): KAGVTQTPRYLIKTRGQQVTLSCSPISGHRSVSWYQQTPGQGLQFLFEYFSETQRNKGNFPGRFSGRQFSNSRSEMNVSTLELGDSALYLCASSSARYEQFFGPGTRLTVL.